Listed here are 14 T cell receptor beta chains from one sample, sequenced in a study of T cell responses to AZD1222 COVID-19 vaccine. Repertoires were generated with immunoSEQ multiplex PCR, while TCRdb's copy carries only in-frame clones and drops some. Here the sample spans fewer than 150,000 clones, 65% to 90% being singletons. Sequencing used peripheral blood, obtained on day 0 of AZD1222 vaccination. The receptors here all came from an adult in good health.

The V and J genes are TRBV5-4 and TRBJ2-7; TRBD1 matches at 7 bases. CDR3 length: 15 amino acids. V dropped 3 bases and J dropped 2; count of bases not matched to a gene: 8. Per germline, CDR1 SGHNT and CDR2 YYREEE (reference sequence). The DNA for the CDR3 is TGTGCCAGCAGCTCCCTCCGGGACAGAACCTACGAGCAGTACTTC. Its protein product is CASSSLRDRTYEQYF.

The V and J genes are TRBV7-8 and TRBJ2-3, with D tentatively TRBD1 (6 bases). The CDR3 length is 17 residues. The V and J ends lost 4 bases and 6 bases respectively, with 23 bases between them. In germline, CDR1 is SGHVS, CDR2 FQNEAQ. The CDR3 DNA sequence: TGTGCCAGCAGCTCCCTTAGTGGGGGCCCTTGGACGGATACGCAGTATTTT. The encoded protein is CASSSLSGGPWTDTQYF. Full variable domain (outside the CDR3, taken from reference TRBV7-8 and TRBJ2-3): GAGVSQSPRYKVAKRGQDVALRCDPISGHVSLFWYQQALGQGPEFLTYFQNEAQLDKSGLPSDRFFAERPEGSVSTLKIQRTQQEDSAVYLCASSSLSGGPWTDTQYFGPGTRLTVL.

The gene calls are TRBV6-1 and TRBJ2-1; 9 bases fit TRBD2. The CDR3 contains 16 residues. V trimming: 4 bases; J trimming: 7 bases; junction bases outside the gene matches: 11. Per the germline V gene, CDR1 is MNHNS and CDR2 is SASEGT. CDR3 nucleotides: TGTGCCAGCAGTGGGACAGTAGCGGGAGCCGGGAATGAGCAGTTCTTC. This codes for CASSGTVAGAGNEQFF.

This sequence joins TRBV4-1 and TRBJ2-1; TRBD2 agrees at 12 bases. V was clipped by 0 bases and J by 3 bases; unmatched bases: 12. The germline gives CDR1 MGHRA, CDR2 YSYEKL. CDR3 length: 20 residues. The CDR3 is CASSQDKVTSGRIYYNEQFF. CDR3 sequence (DNA): TGCGCCAGCAGCCAAGATAAGGTGACTAGCGGGAGAATATACTACAATGAGCAGTTCTTC.

This clone was detected only a few times. J is TRBJ2-5 and V is TRBV12-3 or TRBV12-4; 8 nucleotides line up with TRBD2. This CDR3 has 12 residues. V dropped 6 bases and J dropped 5; count of bases not matched to a gene: 2. The chain's CDR3 is CASSPGGETQYF. In DNA, the CDR3 is TGTGCCAGCAGCCCGGGGGGGGAGACCCAGTACTTC.

This chain links TRBV5-1 with TRBJ2-3; 8 bases fit TRBD2. The V gene's germline CDR1 is SGHRS and CDR2 YFSETQ. CDR3 length equals 17 residues. Germline trimming cut 3 bases from V and 2 bases from J; bases unmatched to any gene: 11. The CDR3 nucleotides are TGCGCCAGCAGCTCCACTATAGCGGGGCATCACACAGATACGCAGTATTTT. Its protein is CASSSTIAGHHTDTQYF.

This clone appeared once. The rearrangement uses TRBV6-6 and TRBJ1-1; the D is unclear. Per the germline V gene, CDR1 is MNHNY and CDR2 is SVGAGI (reference sequence). The V and J ends lost 2 bases and 5 bases respectively, with 12 bases between them. This CDR3 is 14 amino acids long. The CDR3: CASSYLTGDTEAFF. CDR3 sequence (DNA): TGTGCCAGCAGTTACCTCACCGGGGATACTGAAGCTTTCTTT.

The chain employs TRBV27 and TRBJ1-1; TRBD1 agrees at 9 bases. Germline CDR1 and CDR2: MNHEY and SMNVEV (reference sequence). V trimming: 5 bases; J trimming: 6 bases; junction bases outside the gene matches: 13. The CDR3 is 16 residues long. The CDR3 sequence: CASSPRVNGQGPEAFF. CDR3 coding DNA: TGTGCCAGCAGTCCCCGTGTCAATGGACAGGGGCCTGAAGCTTTCTTT.

V and J are TRBV19 and TRBJ2-4; D assignment may be TRBD1 or TRBD2 (6 bases each). Germline V gene data show CDR1 as LNHDA and CDR2 as SQIVND (reference sequence). Trimming removed 8 bases from V and 2 bases from J, with 16 bases in between. This CDR3 is built from 15 residues. The CDR3 sequence: CASGGGTGTKNIQYF. DNA for the CDR3: TGTGCCAGTGGGGGCGGGACGGGGACCAAAAACATTCAGTACTTC.

V usage is TRBV9 and J usage is TRBJ1-3; 7 bases align to TRBD1. This CDR3 has 15 amino acids. From germline, CDR1 is SGDLS and CDR2 YYNGEE. Trimming at V came to 0 bases and at J to 7 bases, leaving 7 bases not matched to a gene. CDR3 protein: CASSVGTGVENTIYF. The CDR3 DNA follows: TGTGCCAGCAGCGTAGGCACAGGGGTAGAGAACACCATATATTTT.

This clone appeared a single time. J is TRBJ2-1 and V is TRBV4-1; perhaps D is TRBD1 or TRBD2 (5 bases each). Trimming took off 1 base at V and 8 bases at J, with 12 bases between the two ends. The CDR3 has 14 amino acids. Germline CDR1 and CDR2: MGHRA and YSYEKL. The CDR3, as DNA: TGCGCCAGCAGCCAAGGCGATGGGACCCATGAGCAGTTCTTC. Translated, it gives CASSQGDGTHEQFF.

The V gene is TRBV29-1, the J gene TRBJ2-5; D is unclear. CDR1 and CDR2 from the germline V gene are SQVTM and ANQGSEA. The CDR3 has 14 residues. V lost 5 bases, J lost 5 bases, and 18 bases lay in between. CDR3 protein: CSVNGPLDGETQYF. DNA for the CDR3: TGCAGCGTTAATGGCCCCTTGGACGGCGAGACCCAGTACTTC.

As regards this clone: The sample carries other DNA sequences with the same CDR3. V gene TRBV5-1 combines with J gene TRBJ2-6, with D unresolved. V lost 0 bases and J lost 0, with 4 bases in between. Germline CDR1 and CDR2: SGHRS and YFSETQ. This CDR3 region has 15 residues. As DNA, the CDR3 is TGCGCCAGCAGCTTGGGGCCCTCTGGGGCCAACGTCCTGACTTTC. It is translated as CASSLGPSGANVLTF.

The V call is TRBV11-2, the J call TRBJ1-3; D call uncertain. This CDR3 contains 14 residues. V was pared by 3 bases and J by 3 bases, with 9 bases between. CDR1 and CDR2 from the germline V gene are SGHAT and FQNNGV. CDR3 sequence (DNA): TGTGCCAGCAGCTTGCGACAAAGTGGAAACACCATATATTTT. Translated: CASSLRQSGNTIYF.